Reported below is one TCR beta chain. The antigen is not known. This specimen comes from a study of graft-versus-host responses after intestinal transplantation. The CDR3 runs to 15 residues. The germline V gene encodes CDR1 LNHDA and CDR2 SQIVND (reference sequence). Trimming removed 0 bases at V and 2 bases at J, with 11 bases between. The table came from immunoSEQ multiplex PCR; TCRdb's copy has only in-frame clones and leaves some out. The data show over 90,000 clones, with 91% seen just once and roughly 0.17% held by the top ten. This clonotype was sampled from a human donor who was the organ donor for an intestinal transplant. This sequence joins TRBV19 and TRBJ2-7; D is unresolved. The input for sequencing was unstimulated CD4+ T cells sorted from spleen or lymph node cells, taken before transplant. As DNA, the CDR3 is TGTGCCAGTAGTATAGATCCGCGCCAGGCCTACGAGCAGTACTTC. Translated: CASSIDPRQAYEQYF. The variable domain in full, with the rest retrieved from reference TRBV19 and TRBJ2-7, is DGGITQSPKYLFRKEGQNVTLSCEQNLNHDAMYWYRQDPGQGLRLIYYSQIVNDFQKGDIAEGYSVSREKKESFPLTVTSAQKNPTAFYLCASSIDPRQAYEQYFGPGTRLTVT.